The TCR beta chain described here comes from a study of blood T cell repertoires in COVID-19. This clone was counted only a few times. This table comes from immunoSEQ multiplex PCR, and its TCRdb copy is limited to in-frame clones, with some not included. The table lists roughly 140,000 clones, roughly 86% of them singletons. This CDR3 region has 14 residues. Per germline, CDR1 SGHKS and CDR2 YYEKEE (reference sequence). Unmatched junction bases numbered 7, after V lost 3 bases and J lost 6 bases. The rearrangement joins TRBV5-5 to TRBJ2-7, with TRBD1 identical over 9 bases. The sequenced sample consisted of peripheral blood. The sequence derives from a human donor in a cohort sampled during active COVID-19. The CDR3 coding sequence is TGTGCCAGCAGCTCCTACCGGGACAGGGTCGAGCAGTACTTC. Translated, it gives CASSSYRDRVEQYF.